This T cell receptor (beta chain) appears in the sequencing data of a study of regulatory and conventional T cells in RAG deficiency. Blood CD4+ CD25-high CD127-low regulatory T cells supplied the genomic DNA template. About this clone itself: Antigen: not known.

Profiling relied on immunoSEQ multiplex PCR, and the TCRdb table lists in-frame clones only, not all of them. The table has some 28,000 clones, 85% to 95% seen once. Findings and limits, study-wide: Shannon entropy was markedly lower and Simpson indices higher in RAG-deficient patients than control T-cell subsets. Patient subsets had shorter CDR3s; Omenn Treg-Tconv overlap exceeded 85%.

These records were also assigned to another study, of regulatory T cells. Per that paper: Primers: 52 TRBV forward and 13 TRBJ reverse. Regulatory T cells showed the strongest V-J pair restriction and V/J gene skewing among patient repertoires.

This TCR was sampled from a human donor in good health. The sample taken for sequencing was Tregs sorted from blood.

The DNA of the CDR3 is TGTGCCAGCTCACGAGAGGGGAACACTGAAGCTTTCTTT. The encoded protein is CASSREGNTEAFF. This chain connects TRBV18 to TRBJ1-1; D is uncertain. Germline CDR1 KGHSH, CDR2 LQKENI. V lost 4 bases and J 1 base, leaving 7 bases between the germline ends. This CDR3 spans 13 amino acids.